A selection of T cell receptor beta chains follows, all from one sample in a study of blood T cell repertoires in COVID-19. Only in-frame clones appear in the TCRdb table, and some are missing; sequencing was by immunoSEQ multiplex PCR. Seen here are around 430,000 clones, just under 90% observed once, and the top ten hold approximately 9.3%. The sequencing sample was made of PBMCs or T cells enriched from blood (not recorded which). These receptor sequences come from a woman in her 50s who had recovered from COVID-19. CDR3s include the opening cysteine and the closing phenylalanine or tryptophan. Each record gives: J gene, V gene, CDR3 protein.

>TRBJ1-4|TRBV19
CASREGGSNEKLFF
>TRBJ2-3|TRBV13
CASSLGLAGGPGDTQYF
>TRBJ1-1|TRBV6-5
CASSTGVNTEAFF
>TRBJ2-3|TRBV4-2
CASSPGRGVTGTDTQYF
>TRBJ2-1|TRBV2
CASSEISWTSEYNEQFF
>TRBJ1-5|TRBV21-1
CASSLPWTDRPGSNQPQHF
>TRBJ1-2|TRBV12-3/TRBV12-4
CASNDYGYGYTF
>TRBJ1-2|TRBV6-5
CASTPRQGAGYGYTF
>TRBJ1-2|TRBV6-5
CASRGGTAVGYTF
>TRBJ1-1|TRBV6-5
CASSYYRGNTEAFF
>TRBJ1-2|TRBV28
CASSPGVAYGYTF
>TRBJ2-1|TRBV29-1
CSVDPLMDGGNEQFF
>TRBJ1-4|TRBV11-2
CASSLVVGTSFF
>TRBJ1-1|TRBV6-5
CATVITGSTEAFF
>TRBJ1-2|TRBV4-1
CASSFDRAGYGYTF
>TRBJ2-7|TRBV9
CASSVGQGNYEQYF
>TRBJ1-1|TRBV27
CASSPTTGGWAEAFF
>TRBJ1-4|TRBV27
CASSRQGPNEKLFF
>TRBJ1-6|TRBV3-1/TRBV3-2
CASSQDRTGVNSPLHF
>TRBJ2-7|TRBV28
CASSLGLGGDEQYF
>TRBJ1-2|TRBV3-1/TRBV3-2
CASSRLQGGGYTF
>TRBJ2-2|TRBV3-1/TRBV3-2
CASSKPGQGTGELFF
>TRBJ2-7|TRBV28
CASSSSGTGSGEQYF
>TRBJ1-4|TRBV29-1
CSVGVVGGNEKLFF
>TRBJ1-2|TRBV6-5
CASSLGTNYGYTF
>TRBJ2-7|TRBV30
CAGAGDSESYEQYF
>TRBJ2-5|TRBV28
CASTPGGGQETQYF
>TRBJ1-2|TRBV5-4
CASSLGQGGDYGYTF
>TRBJ2-1|TRBV7-8
CASSRAERGSDYNEQFF
>TRBJ1-5|TRBV7-2
CASSTMTGPYQPQHF
>TRBJ2-7|TRBV5-1
CASSFNRDTGTYEQYF
>TRBJ2-1|TRBV27
CASRNLGGNEQFF
>TRBJ1-2|TRBV2
CASSEYLTGGGGYTF
>TRBJ1-1|TRBV6-4
CASSDSGDTEAFF
>TRBJ2-3|TRBV6-2/TRBV6-3
CASSYLAGEPQSSTDTQYF
>TRBJ2-1|TRBV28
CASSSPTGDSSYNEQFF
>TRBJ2-1|TRBV30
CAWSPLDRTYNEQFF
>TRBJ1-2|TRBV27
CASSYRDRGRSGYTF
>TRBJ2-1|TRBV16
CASTPTERKAPYNEQFF
>TRBJ2-1|TRBV11-3
CASSETRDEQFF